Below, 30 T cell receptor beta chains from the same sample are listed, as sequenced in a study of vaccination effects on CD4 cells after COVID-19. These receptors have no identified antigens. ViraFEST used viral peptide pools to expand antigen-specific CD4+ T cells before sequencing. With roughly nine days of culture completed, CD4+ T cells were isolated. Previously uninfected by SARS-CoV-2, the vaccine recipients also showed negative nucleocapsid antibodies. Assay used: immunoSEQ multiplex PCR; TCRdb lists only in-frame clones, some missing. The sample lists fewer than 25,000 clones; approximately 71% were seen once. This specimen consisted of CD4+ T cells from PBMCs cultured with HCoV-OC43 spike peptides, obtained before COVID-19 vaccination. As to subset: HCoV-OC43 spike overlapping peptide pool stimulation. The receptor source for this set is a human donor who received a COVID-19 vaccine.

The chain links TRBV27 to TRBJ2-6; D perhaps matches TRBD1 (6 bases). Germline loops: CDR1 MNHEY, CDR2 SMNVEV (reference sequence). The CDR3 is 15 amino acids. The V and J ends lost 6 bases and 1 base respectively, with 10 bases between them. The CDR3 DNA sequence: TGTGCCAGCAGAGCAGGGGAGTCTGGGGCCAACGTCCTGACTTTC. Its protein product is CASRAGESGANVLTF.

The chain has TRBV4-1 and TRBJ2-7; D not certain. V was clipped by 6 bases and J by 3 bases, with 9 bases between them. Germline V CDR1 and CDR2: MGHRA, YSYEKL. The CDR3 length is 12 residues. CDR3 sequence: CASRSPNYEQYF. CDR3 sequence (DNA): TGCGCCAGCAGGTCACCGAACTACGAGCAGTACTTC.

This chain joins TRBV5-1 and TRBJ1-1, with D uncertain. There are 9 residues in the CDR3. V lost 0 bases and J 11 bases, leaving 2 bases between the germline ends. Per the germline V gene, CDR1 is SGHRS and CDR2 is YFSETQ. CDR3 residues: CASSLEAFF. The CDR3 DNA reads as TGCGCCAGCAGCTTGGAGGCTTTCTTT.

In this sample, this clone turned up a few times. The chain uses TRBV5-1 and TRBJ2-2; D possibly corresponds to TRBD2 (6 bases). CDR1 and CDR2 (germline): SGHRS, YFSETQ. This CDR3 has 15 residues. Trimming shortened V by 0 bases and J by 4 bases, and 10 bases separated the two germline ends. CDR3 bases: TGCGCCAGCAGCTTGGGGGACTCCAGCACCGGGGAGCTGTTTTTT. It codes for CASSLGDSSTGELFF.

J is TRBJ1-3 and V is TRBV19; D gene uncertain. The length of the CDR3 is 17 residues. CDR1 and CDR2 from the germline V gene are LNHDA and SQIVND (reference sequence). V dropped 3 bases and J dropped 3 bases, with 18 bases sitting between them. CDR3 region: CASSIDARAFIGNTIYF. In DNA, the CDR3 is TGTGCCAGTAGTATCGATGCCCGCGCTTTCATTGGAAACACCATATATTTT.

About this clone itself: The sample carries other DNA sequences with the same CDR3. The chain is built from TRBV6-1 and TRBJ1-1, with 9 positions matching TRBD1. In germline, CDR1 is MNHNS, CDR2 SASEGT. This CDR3 contains 14 residues. V shed 2 bases and J 5 bases; nucleotides not matched to a gene: 3. CDR3 sequence reads: CASSEQTGGTEAFF. The CDR3 nucleotides read TGTGCCAGCAGTGAACAGACAGGGGGGACTGAAGCTTTCTTT.

The chain recombines TRBV5-1 with TRBJ2-1; tentative D call: TRBD2 (6 bases). The CDR3 length is 16 residues. Between the trimmed V and J ends, which lost 0 bases and 9 bases, there was a span of 19 bases. Germline V gene sequence: CDR1 SGHRS, CDR2 YFSETQ. CDR3 loop: CASSLGTNAVLSEQFF. The CDR3 DNA sequence: TGCGCCAGCAGCTTGGGGACTAACGCGGTTCTATCTGAGCAGTTCTTC.

CDR3 nucleotide sequence: TGCGCCTCTACGGGGGGCGCCGACACTGAAGCTTTCTTT. Encoded protein: CASTGGADTEAFF. This rearrangement joins TRBV5-1 to TRBJ1-1; a weak D match, TRBD1 (6 bases). CDR1 is SGHRS, CDR2 YFSETQ, per germline. V lost 10 bases to trimming and J lost 3 bases, with 16 bases between them. There are 13 residues in the CDR3.

This rearrangement joins TRBV2 to TRBJ1-5, with D hard to call. In germline, CDR1 is SNHLY, CDR2 FYNNEI. The CDR3 spans 18 residues. The ends were cut back, 3 bases at V and 0 bases at J, with 18 bases in the middle. The chain's CDR3 is CASSDRQHLNNSNQPQHF. CDR3 nucleotides: TGTGCCAGCAGTGATAGGCAGCACCTGAACAATAGCAATCAGCCCCAGCATTTT.

This CDR3 reads CASSFPRGGVRETQYF. Written as DNA, the CDR3 is TGTGCCAGCAGCTTCCCTAGGGGGGGCGTCCGGGAGACCCAGTACTTC. V and J are TRBV7-2 and TRBJ2-5; perhaps TRBD2 as D (7 bases). Trimming cost V 3 bases and J 5 bases, with 19 bases left between them. Germline V gene lookup returns CDR1 SGHTA and CDR2 FQGNSA. The CDR3 has 16 amino acids.

The chain carries TRBV19 and TRBJ2-7; 10 bases align to TRBD2. This CDR3 spans 16 amino acids. J was trimmed by 1 base and V by 5 bases; bases with no gene match: 8. In germline, CDR1 is LNHDA, CDR2 SQIVND (reference sequence). CDR3 nucleotide sequence: TGTGCCAGTAGTCGCCGCGGGACTAGCGCATCCTACGAGCAGTACTTC. Translation: CASSRRGTSASYEQYF.

J is TRBJ2-4 and V is TRBV19; TRBD2 matches at 9 bases. This CDR3 has 15 amino acids. Germline loops: CDR1 LNHDA, CDR2 SQIVND (reference sequence). V lost 4 bases and J lost 6; bases outside the gene matches: 7. CDR3 sequence reads: CASSTARAGGNIQYF. In DNA, the CDR3 is TGTGCCAGTAGTACCGCTCGAGCGGGGGGAAACATTCAGTACTTC.

V is TRBV29-1 and J is TRBJ1-5; the D gene is possibly TRBD1 (5 bases). V lost 2 bases, J lost 15 bases, and 14 bases lay in between. The CDR3 is 11 amino acids. Germline CDR1 reads SQVTM; CDR2 reads ANQGSEA. The CDR3 region is CSVESGRVLHF. In nucleotides, the CDR3 is TGCAGCGTTGAATCGGGCAGGGTGTTGCATTTT.

The genes are TRBV5-5 and TRBJ1-6; D gene unclear. Germline lookup yields CDR1 SGHKS and CDR2 YYEKEE (reference sequence). V gave up 0 bases and J gave up 9 bases, with 10 bases separating them. The length of the CDR3 is 14 residues. CDR3 region: CASSLGGAASPLHF. DNA of the CDR3: TGTGCCAGCAGCTTGGGGGGTGCGGCTTCACCCCTCCACTTT.

The chain joins TRBV4-1 to TRBJ2-5; TRBD1 matches at 9 bases. Germline CDR1 reads MGHRA; CDR2 reads YSYEKL. The CDR3 has 16 amino acids. The trim removed 5 bases at V and 2 bases at J, leaving 9 bases unmatched. The CDR3 DNA sequence: TGCGCCAGCAGCTCGACCTCCGGGACAGGGCAAGAGACCCAGTACTTC. It encodes CASSSTSGTGQETQYF.

This clone came up a few times. This chain uses TRBV2 with TRBJ2-1; weak D call: TRBD2 (6 bases). This CDR3 spans 13 amino acids. Germline CDR1 reads SNHLY; CDR2 reads FYNNEI. Trimming pared 8 bases from V and 5 bases from J, leaving 13 bases between. The CDR3 DNA sequence: TGTGCCAGCTTGGGTAGCGGCGACAATGAGCAGTTCTTC. It translates to CASLGSGDNEQFF. The full variable domain, its missing parts supplied by reference TRBV2 and TRBJ2-1, is EPEVTQTPSHQVTQMGQEVILRCVPISNHLYFYWYRQILGQKVEFLVSFYNNEISEKSEIFDDQFSVERPDGSNFTLKIRSTKLEDSAMYFCASLGSGDNEQFFGPGTRLTVL.

The chain links TRBV6-5 to TRBJ2-1; perhaps TRBD2 as D (6 bases). Germline V gene sequence: CDR1 MNHEY, CDR2 SVGAGI. V was clipped by 2 bases and J by 0 bases, with 8 bases between them. This CDR3 contains 15 residues. The CDR3 DNA follows: TGTGCCAGCAGTTACGACGGGGGCTCCTACAATGAGCAGTTCTTC. Protein product: CASSYDGGSYNEQFF.

The genes are TRBV19 and TRBJ2-5; tentatively, D is TRBD2 (6 bases). Trimming cost V 5 bases and J 6 bases, with 10 bases left between them. The CDR3 contains 12 residues. The germline CDR1 and CDR2 sequences are LNHDA and SQIVND (reference sequence). DNA of the CDR3: TGTGCCAGTAGTGGGGGACTCCAGACCCAGTACTTC. As protein: CASSGGLQTQYF. Drawing the rest from reference TRBV19 and TRBJ2-5, the complete variable domain is DGGITQSPKYLFRKEGQNVTLSCEQNLNHDAMYWYRQDPGQGLRLIYYSQIVNDFQKGDIAEGYSVSREKKESFPLTVTSAQKNPTAFYLCASSGGLQTQYFGPGTRLLVL.

V gene TRBV3-1 (or the pseudogene TRBV3-2) combines with J gene TRBJ1-1; D gene unclear. This CDR3 is 13 amino acids long. V was pared by 1 base and J by 6 bases, with 9 bases between. The germline V gene has CDR1 LGHDT and CDR2 YNNKEL (reference sequence). The CDR3 DNA sequence: TGTGCCAGCAGCCAAGGCACGTGGGCTGAAGCTTTCTTT. The encoded protein is CASSQGTWAEAFF.

The chain has TRBV5-8 and TRBJ2-1; D might be TRBD1 (6 bases). There are 13 residues in the CDR3. Trimming shortened V by 3 bases and J by 15 bases, and 19 bases separated the two germline ends. CDR1 and CDR2 (germline): SGHTS, YDEGEE. CDR3 nucleotides: TGTGCCAGCAGCTACCGGGACACCTGGAAGGGGTTCTTC. Its translation: CASSYRDTWKGFF.

This clone was seen only a few times. The chain joins TRBV5-6 to TRBJ1-2; 9 bases are a match to TRBD1. The CDR3 is 16 amino acids. Germline V gives CDR1 SGHDT, CDR2 YYEEEE. V shed 4 bases, J shed 2 bases, and the junction held 9 bases outside the gene matches. The CDR3 coding sequence is TGTGCCAGCAGCCTTGGCGGGACAGGGTACAACTATGGCTACACCTTC. This sequence encodes CASSLGGTGYNYGYTF.

The genes are TRBV18 and TRBJ1-6, with TRBD1 identical over 9 bases. CDR1 and CDR2 (germline): KGHSH, LQKENI. The CDR3 is made up of 15 amino acids. V dropped 3 bases and J dropped 10; count of bases not matched to a gene: 7. In DNA, the CDR3 is TGTGCCAGCTCACCCGGGACAGGGAATTTCTCACCCCTCCACTTT. Translated: CASSPGTGNFSPLHF. Supplemented by reference TRBV18 and TRBJ1-6, the full variable domain reads NAGVMQNPRHLVRRRGQEARLRCSPMKGHSHVYWYRQLPEEGLKFMVYLQKENIIDESGMPKERFSAEFPKEGPSILRIQQVVRGDSAAYFCASSPGTGNFSPLHFGNGTRLTVT.

CDR3: CASSFTGTDTQYF. The CDR3 DNA is TGTGCCAGCAGTTTTACAGGAACAGATACGCAGTATTTT. V is TRBV12-3 or TRBV12-4 and J is TRBJ2-3; maybe TRBD1 (5 bases). V was trimmed by 3 bases and J by 3 bases, leaving 7 bases between them. The CDR3 loop spans 13 amino acids.

The J gene is TRBJ2-5, the V gene TRBV10-3; D gene ambiguous. The germline V gene encodes CDR1 ENHRY and CDR2 SYGVKD. Trimming took 4 bases from V and 3 from J, leaving 12 bases between them. This CDR3 is 14 amino acids long. The CDR3 region is CAISVMAEKETQYF. The CDR3 nucleotides read TGTGCCATCAGTGTAATGGCAGAAAAAGAGACCCAGTACTTC.

This clone was observed once. The chain links TRBV6-6 to TRBJ2-5; D uncertain. The germline V gene has CDR1 MNHNY and CDR2 SVGAGI (reference sequence). The CDR3 runs 11 residues. V was trimmed by 8 bases and J by 2 bases, leaving 6 bases between them. As DNA, the CDR3 is TGTGCCAGCCGGTATCAAGAGACCCAGTACTTC. This codes for CASRYQETQYF.

The chain carries TRBV10-3 and TRBJ2-7, with D perhaps TRBD1 (5 bases). Germline V CDR1 and CDR2: ENHRY, SYGVKD. This CDR3 is 12 amino acids long. Between the trimmed V and J ends, which lost 2 bases and 3 bases, there was a span of 5 bases. The CDR3 region is CAISEQGYEQYF. The DNA of the CDR3 is TGTGCCATCAGTGAGCAGGGCTACGAGCAGTACTTC.

The V and J genes are TRBV19 and TRBJ2-7; D not certain. From germline, CDR1 is LNHDA and CDR2 SQIVND (reference sequence). The CDR3 spans 14 residues. V lost 7 bases, J lost 5 bases, and 18 bases lay in between. CDR3 coding DNA: TGTGCCAGTACCGATTCCACGGGTATCCACGAGCAGTACTTC. It codes for CASTDSTGIHEQYF.

This clone turned up a few times. V gene TRBV4-2 combines with J gene TRBJ2-1, with 13 bases aligning to TRBD2. The V gene's germline CDR1 is LGHNA and CDR2 YNFKEQ. The CDR3 length is 15 residues. With 4 bases clipped from V and 8 bases from J, the junction kept 5 bases outside the gene matches. In DNA, the CDR3 is TGTGCCAGCAGCCGCACTAGCGGGAGGGAGGATGAGCAGTTCTTC. This sequence encodes CASSRTSGREDEQFF.

The chain links TRBV27 to TRBJ2-7, with TRBD1 as a possible D gene (6 bases). Germline CDR1 reads MNHEY; CDR2 reads SMNVEV (reference sequence). The CDR3 loop spans 16 amino acids. V dropped 5 bases and J dropped 0 bases, with 17 bases sitting between them. CDR3 bases: TGTGCCAGCAGTCCAGGGGCAGCGGAATACTCCTACGAGCAGTACTTC. Its translation: CASSPGAAEYSYEQYF.

This chain uses TRBV19 with TRBJ2-7; 8 positions match TRBD2. The CDR3 totals 15 residues. V dropped 11 bases and J dropped 0; count of bases not matched to a gene: 12. CDR1 is LNHDA and CDR2 is SQIVND in the germline V gene (reference sequence). CDR3 coding DNA: TGTGCCTCCGCTAGGGCGGGAGGTAACTCCTACGAGCAGTACTTC. Residues: CASARAGGNSYEQYF.